This T cell receptor beta chain was documented in a study of radiation and T cells in renal cell carcinoma (dated by TCRdb to the early 2020s). Describing the broader study: The samples were obtained from a clinical trial, where primary renal cell carcinomas were treated with 15 Gy stereotactic body radiation therapy and then removed by nephrectomy 4 weeks afterward. In total, approximately 51 samples, comprising approximately 25 tumors and some 27 peripheral blood samples, were subjected to TCR beta sequencing. Across all 50 or so samples, under 5,000,000 unique CDR3 nucleotide sequences encoding 2,658,974 unique CDR3 amino acid sequences were identified.

What the authors observed across the whole study: Blood repertoire dynamics were not followed beyond 4 weeks after treatment. With a single-armed trial design, the study had no way to address how radiation dose or scheduling affects the TCR repertoire. No pretreatment tumor biopsies were available, so the baseline intratumoral presence of clonotypes could not be determined. In blood, the top tumor clonotypes increased between baseline and 2 weeks post-radiation and then shrank by 4 weeks, which suggests that tumor-resident clones expanded only transiently.

TCR beta libraries were generated from genomic DNA with the immunoSEQ kit, following the manufacturer's recommendations. Library preparation used a first multiplex PCR with proprietary primers, then a second PCR adding unique barcodes, with bead cleanups after each round. A kit-provided positive control reaction and a negative control reaction were included in every sample batch. The final libraries were assessed on an Agilent 4200 TapeStation D1000 ScreenTape, pooled by volume, and quantified by qPCR. Sequencing was performed on an Illumina NextSeq500 using a MidOutput 150-cycle cartridge, with 156 Read1 cycles, 15 Index1 cycles, and the kit custom primers. The pooled library was loaded at around 0.98 pM, with a 20% PhiX control spiked in. Turning to the authors' computational methods: The vendor-processed data were analyzed in R, and a clonotype was defined as all T cells that share the same CDR3 nucleotide sequence. In the clone abundance analyses, frequencies were normalized to the 10,000 most abundant clones in each sample. Before analysis, public T cell clones were removed, and these numbered fewer than six per sample on average. Tumor-enriched and baseline blood-enriched clonotypes were defined by at least a 32-fold difference in abundance between compartments. A beta-binomial differential abundance model was used to identify clonotypes that expanded or contracted between blood time points. Similarity between tumor and blood repertoires was quantified using the Baroni-Urbani and Buser coefficient, and groups were compared with two-tailed Wilcoxon tests in R. TCRdb mirrors the immuneACCESS table, restricted to in-frame sequences. Some clones are absent from its copies; in checked studies, under half trace to an unresolved V gene, and the reason for the others is unknown. Clone size and V and J calls were adopted from that table, with D and trimming inferred from the DNA. Here the sample has around 130,000 clones; approximately 80% occur a single time. Approximately 2% of the sample comes from the top ten.

The CDR3 goes from the cysteine to the phenylalanine over 14 residues. Only CDR3 DNA remains: 42 bases, in frame from the first base. At the junction V is shortened by 0 bases and J by 6 bases, with 15 bases in between. The germline V gene (reference sequence) supplies CDR1 GTSNPN and CDR2 SVGIG. In light of the paper, this sample's time point label describes: blood 2 weeks post-SBRT. This specimen's treatment or condition label, interpreted: 15 Gy SBRT to primary tumor, nephrectomy 4 weeks later. To track tumor-enriched clonotypes, serial peripheral blood was sampled from radiation-treated patients at baseline and at 2 weeks and 4 weeks after SBRT. Every patient's renal cell carcinoma showed clear cell pathology. Genomic DNA for TCR sequencing was prepared using the QIAamp DNA Blood Mini Kit (Qiagen). Samples were included in the analyses only if all quality control checks were passed. On this clone: The antigen it recognizes is unknown. No much larger clonotype is one base removed from it; base qualities were not supplied.

This clonotype was obtained from a woman in her sixties or seventies with renal cell carcinoma. The receptor chain draws on TRBV30 and TRBJ2-7, with no confident D gene call. This specimen was blood, taken from a patient whose treatment included radiotherapy and nephrectomy. The CDR3 here reads CAWSVRDGRIEQYF. The DNA sequence reads TGTGCCTGGAGTGTTCGAGACGGACGGATCGAGCAGTACTTC.